This is a list of T cell receptor beta chains from one sample in a study of blood T cell repertoires in COVID-19. The repertoire was sequenced with immunoSEQ multiplex PCR; TCRdb's copy has only in-frame clones and lacks some. The table records 150,000 or so clones, more than 65% of them present only once. Material: PBMCs or T cells enriched from blood (not recorded which). These receptor sequences come from a man aged 50-59 years who had recovered from COVID-19. Each CDR3 is given with its conserved first and last residue. Fields, in order: clone size, V gene, J gene, D gene, CDR3 length, CDR3 DNA, CDR3 protein. A D gene is named only where the DNA matches it firmly. Part of the rows lack a size; the others show once, few, many or a class for expanded clones.

abundance: -
v_gene: TRBV5-4
j_gene: TRBJ1-1
d_gene: TRBD1
len: 14
CDR3nt: TGTGCCAGCAGCCGGGACAGGGAGGGGACTGAAGCTTTCTTT
CDR3aa: CASSRDREGTEAFF

abundance: -
v_gene: TRBV9
j_gene: TRBJ2-1
d_gene: TRBD2
len: 15
CDR3nt: TGTGCCAGCAGCGAGCTAGCGGGAGGGTACAATGAGCAGTTCTTC
CDR3aa: CASSELAGGYNEQFF

abundance: -
v_gene: TRBV4-2
j_gene: TRBJ1-2
d_gene: TRBD1
len: 17
CDR3nt: TGTGCCAGCAGCCAAGACTCGGGGACAGTGAAAAACTATGGCTACACCTTC
CDR3aa: CASSQDSGTVKNYGYTF

abundance: -
v_gene: TRBV5-1
j_gene: TRBJ1-2
d_gene: TRBD1
len: 15
CDR3nt: TGCGCCAGCACATTAACCGGGACAGAGAACTATGGCTACACCTTC
CDR3aa: CASTLTGTENYGYTF

abundance: -
v_gene: TRBV19
j_gene: TRBJ1-1
d_gene: -
len: 15
CDR3nt: TGTGCCAGTAGTAGCAGCCGGCGGATGAACACTGAAGCTTTCTTT
CDR3aa: CASSSSRRMNTEAFF

abundance: -
v_gene: TRBV7-8
j_gene: TRBJ2-1
d_gene: TRBD2
len: 16
CDR3nt: TGTGCCAGCAGCTTATCGGGTAGCGGGGGGGCCAATGAGCAGTTCTTC
CDR3aa: CASSLSGSGGANEQFF

abundance: -
v_gene: TRBV5-1
j_gene: TRBJ2-7
d_gene: -
len: 17
CDR3nt: TGCGCCAGCAGCTTGTTAGCGATGCGAACAAAGGGCTACGAGCAGTACTTC
CDR3aa: CASSLLAMRTKGYEQYF

abundance: -
v_gene: TRBV6-5
j_gene: TRBJ1-2
d_gene: -
len: 12
CDR3nt: TGTGCCAGCCACAGGGTAGGCTATGGCTACACCTTC
CDR3aa: CASHRVGYGYTF

abundance: few
v_gene: TRBV5-1
j_gene: TRBJ2-7
d_gene: -
len: 13
CDR3nt: TGCGCCAGCAGCTTGGTGGGGGCAGCCGAGCAGTACTTC
CDR3aa: CASSLVGAAEQYF

abundance: once
v_gene: TRBV7-9
j_gene: TRBJ1-2
d_gene: -
len: 13
CDR3nt: TGTGCCAGCAGCTTAGGATTGTCAGATGGCTACACCTTC
CDR3aa: CASSLGLSDGYTF

abundance: many
v_gene: TRBV27
j_gene: TRBJ1-6
d_gene: -
len: 15
CDR3nt: TGTGCCAGCAGTCGACGACAAGATCAAAATTCACCCCTCCACTTT
CDR3aa: CASSRRQDQNSPLHF